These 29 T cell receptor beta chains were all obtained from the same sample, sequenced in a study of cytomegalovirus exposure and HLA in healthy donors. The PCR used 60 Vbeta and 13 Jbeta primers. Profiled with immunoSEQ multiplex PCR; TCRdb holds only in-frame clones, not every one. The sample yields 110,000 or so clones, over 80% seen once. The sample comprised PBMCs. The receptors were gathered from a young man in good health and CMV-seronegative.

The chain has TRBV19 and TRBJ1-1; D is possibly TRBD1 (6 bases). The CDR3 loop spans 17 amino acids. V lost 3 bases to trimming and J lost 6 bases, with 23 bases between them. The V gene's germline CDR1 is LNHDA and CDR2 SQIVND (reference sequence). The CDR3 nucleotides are TGTGCCAGTAGTATGGTCGGGGGGCTTCTAGGTCCCCCTGAAGCTTTCTTT. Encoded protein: CASSMVGGLLGPPEAFF.

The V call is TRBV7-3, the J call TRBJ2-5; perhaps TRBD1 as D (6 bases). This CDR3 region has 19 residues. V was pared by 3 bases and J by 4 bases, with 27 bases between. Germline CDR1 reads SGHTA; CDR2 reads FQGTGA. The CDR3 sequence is CASSFERTERPSVGETQYF. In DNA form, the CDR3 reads TGTGCCAGCAGCTTCGAACGGACAGAGCGACCTTCGGTCGGAGAGACCCAGTACTTC.

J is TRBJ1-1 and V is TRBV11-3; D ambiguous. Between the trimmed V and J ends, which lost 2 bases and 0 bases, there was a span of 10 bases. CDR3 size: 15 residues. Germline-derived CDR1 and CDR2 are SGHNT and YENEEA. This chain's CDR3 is CASSLSTVMNTEAFF. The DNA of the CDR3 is TGTGCCAGCAGCTTATCAACGGTTATGAACACTGAAGCTTTCTTT.

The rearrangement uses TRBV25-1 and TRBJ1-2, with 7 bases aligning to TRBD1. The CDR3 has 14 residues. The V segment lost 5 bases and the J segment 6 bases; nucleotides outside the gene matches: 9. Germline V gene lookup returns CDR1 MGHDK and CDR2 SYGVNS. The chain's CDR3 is CASSRVRDSHGYTF. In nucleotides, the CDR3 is TGTGCCAGCAGTAGAGTCCGGGACAGCCATGGCTACACCTTC.

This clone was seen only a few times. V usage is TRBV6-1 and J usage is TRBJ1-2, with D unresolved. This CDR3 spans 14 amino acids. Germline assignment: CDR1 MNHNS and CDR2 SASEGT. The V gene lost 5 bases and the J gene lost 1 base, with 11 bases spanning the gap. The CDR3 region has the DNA TGTGCCAGCAGTTATACACCTGTTAACTATGGCTACACCTTC. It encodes CASSYTPVNYGYTF.

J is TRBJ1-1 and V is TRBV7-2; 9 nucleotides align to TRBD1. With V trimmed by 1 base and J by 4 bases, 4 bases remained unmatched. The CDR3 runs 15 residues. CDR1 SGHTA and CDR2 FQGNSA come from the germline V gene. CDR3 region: CASSLVDRGVTEAFF. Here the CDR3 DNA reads TGTGCCAGCAGCTTAGTCGACAGGGGGGTCACTGAAGCTTTCTTT.

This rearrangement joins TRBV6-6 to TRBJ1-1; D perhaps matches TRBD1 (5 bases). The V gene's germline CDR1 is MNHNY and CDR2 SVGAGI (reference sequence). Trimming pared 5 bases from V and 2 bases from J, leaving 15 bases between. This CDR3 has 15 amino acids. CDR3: CASSPPGGTNTEAFF. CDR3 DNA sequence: TGTGCCAGCAGTCCTCCGGGAGGGACCAACACTGAAGCTTTCTTT.

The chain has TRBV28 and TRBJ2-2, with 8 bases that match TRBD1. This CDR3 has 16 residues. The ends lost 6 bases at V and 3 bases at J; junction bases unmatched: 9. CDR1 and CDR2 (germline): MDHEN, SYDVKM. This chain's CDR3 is CASSRTGRGYTGELFF. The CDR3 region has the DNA TGTGCCAGCAGCAGGACAGGGAGAGGGTACACCGGGGAGCTGTTTTTT.

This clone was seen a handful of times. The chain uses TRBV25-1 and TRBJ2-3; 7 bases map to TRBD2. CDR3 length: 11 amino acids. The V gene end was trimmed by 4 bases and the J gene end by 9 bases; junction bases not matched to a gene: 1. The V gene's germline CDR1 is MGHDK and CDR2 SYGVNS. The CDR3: CASSGGRTQYF. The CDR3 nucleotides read TGTGCCAGCAGTGGCGGGAGAACGCAGTATTTT. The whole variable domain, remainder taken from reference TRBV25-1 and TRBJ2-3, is EADIYQTPRYLVIGTGKKITLECSQTMGHDKMYWYQQDPGMELHLIHYSYGVNSTEKGDLSSESTVSRIRTEHFPLTLESARPSHTSQYLCASSGGRTQYFGPGTRLTVL.

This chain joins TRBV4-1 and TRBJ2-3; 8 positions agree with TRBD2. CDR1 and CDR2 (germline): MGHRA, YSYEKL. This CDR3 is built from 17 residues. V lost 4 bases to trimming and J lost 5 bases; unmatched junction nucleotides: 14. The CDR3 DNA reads TGCGCCAGCAGCCCCCCCCCAGGGACTAGGGCTTTAGATACGCAGTATTTT. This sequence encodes CASSPPPGTRALDTQYF.

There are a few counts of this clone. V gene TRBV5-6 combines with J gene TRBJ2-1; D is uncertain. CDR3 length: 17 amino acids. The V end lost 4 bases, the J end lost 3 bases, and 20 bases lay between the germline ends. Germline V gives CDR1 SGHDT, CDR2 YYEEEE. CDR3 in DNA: TGTGCCAGCAGCCTATGGATCCCCCTGAACTACTACAATGAGCAGTTCTTC. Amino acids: CASSLWIPLNYYNEQFF.

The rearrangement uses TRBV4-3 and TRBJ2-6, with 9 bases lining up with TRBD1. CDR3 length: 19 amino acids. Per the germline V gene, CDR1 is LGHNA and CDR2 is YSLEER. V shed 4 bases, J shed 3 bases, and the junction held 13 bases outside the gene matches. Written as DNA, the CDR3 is TGCGCCAGCAGCCCAACCTCCGGGACAGGGAATGTTGGGGCCAACGTCCTGACTTTC. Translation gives CASSPTSGTGNVGANVLTF.

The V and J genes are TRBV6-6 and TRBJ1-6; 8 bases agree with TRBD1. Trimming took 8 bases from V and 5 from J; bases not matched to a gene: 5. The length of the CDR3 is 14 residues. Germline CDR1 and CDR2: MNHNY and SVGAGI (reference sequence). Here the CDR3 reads CASGLGQDNSPLHF. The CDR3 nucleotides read TGTGCCAGCGGACTGGGACAGGATAATTCACCCCTCCACTTT.

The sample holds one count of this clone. In DNA form, the CDR3 reads TGCGCCAGCAGCCAAGATGCGAGTAGCATCGGCTCCCAACTTTACAATGAGCAGTTCTTC. It is translated as CASSQDASSIGSQLYNEQFF. V gene TRBV4-1 combines with J gene TRBJ2-1; D is undetermined. The CDR3 consists of 20 residues. The V gene's germline CDR1 is MGHRA and CDR2 YSYEKL. Trimming took off 0 bases at V and 4 bases at J, with 25 bases between the two ends.

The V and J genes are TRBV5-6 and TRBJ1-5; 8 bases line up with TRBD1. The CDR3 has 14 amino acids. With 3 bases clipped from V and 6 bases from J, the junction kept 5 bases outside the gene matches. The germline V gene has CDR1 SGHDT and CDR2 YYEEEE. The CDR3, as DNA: TGTGCCAGCAGCTCCTCAGGGGGCACTCAGCCCCAGCATTTT. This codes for CASSSSGGTQPQHF. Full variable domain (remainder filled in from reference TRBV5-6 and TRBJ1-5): DAGVTQSPTHLIKTRGQQVTLRCSPKSGHDTVSWYQQALGQGPQFIFQYYEEEERQRGNFPDRFSGHQFPNYSSELNVNALLLGDSALYLCASSSSGGTQPQHFGDGTRLSIL.

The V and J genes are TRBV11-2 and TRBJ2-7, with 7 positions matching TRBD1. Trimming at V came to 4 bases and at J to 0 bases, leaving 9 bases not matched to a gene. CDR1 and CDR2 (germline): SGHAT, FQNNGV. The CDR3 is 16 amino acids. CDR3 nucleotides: TGTGCCAGCAGCTCTTACAGGGGTCTGACCTCCTACGAGCAGTACTTC. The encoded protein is CASSSYRGLTSYEQYF.

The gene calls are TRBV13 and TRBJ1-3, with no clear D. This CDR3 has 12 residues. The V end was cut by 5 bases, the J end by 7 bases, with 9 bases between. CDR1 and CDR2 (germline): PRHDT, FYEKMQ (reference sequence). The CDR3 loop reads CASSIRGNTIYF. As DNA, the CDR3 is TGTGCCAGCAGCATACGGGGTAACACCATATATTTT.

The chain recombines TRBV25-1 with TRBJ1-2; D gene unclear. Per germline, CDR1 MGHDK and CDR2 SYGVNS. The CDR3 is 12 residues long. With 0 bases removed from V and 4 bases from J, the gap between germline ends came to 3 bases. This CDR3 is CASSEYSYGYTF. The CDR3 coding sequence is TGTGCCAGCAGTGAATATAGCTATGGCTACACCTTC.

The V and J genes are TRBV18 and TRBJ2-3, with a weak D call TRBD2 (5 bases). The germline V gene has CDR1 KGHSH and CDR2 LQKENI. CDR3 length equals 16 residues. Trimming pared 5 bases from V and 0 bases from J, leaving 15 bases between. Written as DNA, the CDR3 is TGTGCCAGCTCAACAAAGCGGAGCCCTAGCACAGATACGCAGTATTTT. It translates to CASSTKRSPSTDTQYF.

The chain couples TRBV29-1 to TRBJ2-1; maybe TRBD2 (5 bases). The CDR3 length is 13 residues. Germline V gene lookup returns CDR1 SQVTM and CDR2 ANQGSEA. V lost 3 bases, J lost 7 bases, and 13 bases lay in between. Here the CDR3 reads CSVEGSPVNEQFF. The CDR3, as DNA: TGCAGCGTTGAGGGGAGTCCGGTAAATGAGCAGTTCTTC.

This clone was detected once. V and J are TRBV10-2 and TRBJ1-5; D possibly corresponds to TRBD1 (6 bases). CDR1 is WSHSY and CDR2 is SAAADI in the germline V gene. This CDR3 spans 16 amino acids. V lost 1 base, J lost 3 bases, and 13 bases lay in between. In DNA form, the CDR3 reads TGCGCCAGCAGTGAGTTTAAGACAGGATCCAATCAGCCCCAGCATTTT. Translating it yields CASSEFKTGSNQPQHF.

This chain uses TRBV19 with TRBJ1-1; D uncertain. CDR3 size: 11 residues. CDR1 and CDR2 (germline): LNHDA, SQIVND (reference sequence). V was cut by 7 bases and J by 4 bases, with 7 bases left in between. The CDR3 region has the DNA TGTGCCAGTACGCGGTCCACTGAAGCTTTCTTT. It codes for CASTRSTEAFF.

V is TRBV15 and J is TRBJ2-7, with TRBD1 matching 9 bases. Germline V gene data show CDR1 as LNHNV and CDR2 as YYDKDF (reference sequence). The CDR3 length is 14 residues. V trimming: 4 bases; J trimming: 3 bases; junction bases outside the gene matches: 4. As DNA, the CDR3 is TGTGCCACCAGCAAAGGACAGGGGCTCTACGAGCAGTACTTC. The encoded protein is CATSKGQGLYEQYF.

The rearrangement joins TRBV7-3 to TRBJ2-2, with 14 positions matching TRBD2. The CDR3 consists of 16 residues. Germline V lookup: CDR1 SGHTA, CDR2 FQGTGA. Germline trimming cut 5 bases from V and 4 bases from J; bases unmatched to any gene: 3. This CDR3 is CASSGGLAGGTGELFF. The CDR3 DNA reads TGTGCCAGCAGCGGAGGACTAGCGGGAGGCACCGGGGAGCTGTTTTTT.

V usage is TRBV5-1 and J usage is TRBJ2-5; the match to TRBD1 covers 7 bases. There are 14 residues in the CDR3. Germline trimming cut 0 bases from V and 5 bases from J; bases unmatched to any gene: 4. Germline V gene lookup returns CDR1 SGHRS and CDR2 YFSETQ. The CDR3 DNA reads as TGCGCCAGCAGCTTGGGACAGGGTTCCGAGACCCAGTACTTC. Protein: CASSLGQGSETQYF.

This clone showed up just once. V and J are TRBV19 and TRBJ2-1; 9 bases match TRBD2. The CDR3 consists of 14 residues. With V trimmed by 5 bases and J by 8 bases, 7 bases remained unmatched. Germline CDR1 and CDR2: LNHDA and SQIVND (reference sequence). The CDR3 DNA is TGTGCCAGTAGTTTTAGCGGGAGAGGCGATGAGCAGTTCTTC. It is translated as CASSFSGRGDEQFF. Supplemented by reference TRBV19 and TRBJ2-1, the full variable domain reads DGGITQSPKYLFRKEGQNVTLSCEQNLNHDAMYWYRQDPGQGLRLIYYSQIVNDFQKGDIAEGYSVSREKKESFPLTVTSAQKNPTAFYLCASSFSGRGDEQFFGPGTRLTVL.

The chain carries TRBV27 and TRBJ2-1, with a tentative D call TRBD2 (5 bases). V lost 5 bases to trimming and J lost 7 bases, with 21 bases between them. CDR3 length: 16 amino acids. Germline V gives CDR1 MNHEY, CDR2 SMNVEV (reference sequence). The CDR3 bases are TGTGCCAGCAGTAACCGGGATACCTACTTCAGGAATGAGCAGTTCTTC. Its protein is CASSNRDTYFRNEQFF.

CDR3 coding DNA: TGCGCCAGCAGCCAAGATCTAGCGGGAGGGTGGAATGAGCAGTTCTTC. This gives the protein CASSQDLAGGWNEQFF. The V call is TRBV4-1, the J call TRBJ2-1; 12 bases are shared with TRBD2. The CDR3 totals 16 residues. V was clipped by 0 bases and J by 7 bases; unmatched bases: 4. From germline, CDR1 is MGHRA and CDR2 YSYEKL.

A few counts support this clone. CDR3 sequence reads: CAISWTSGVTGELFF. The CDR3 nucleotides read TGTGCCATCAGTTGGACTAGCGGGGTCACCGGGGAGCTGTTTTTT. The chain has TRBV10-3 and TRBJ2-2; 12 bases map to TRBD2. Germline CDR1 ENHRY, CDR2 SYGVKD. J lost 4 bases, V lost 5 bases, and 2 bases had no gene match. CDR3 length: 15 amino acids.